Following are 31 T cell receptor beta chains from one sample sequenced in a study of T-cell reconstitution after alpha-beta-depleted transplantation in children (dated by TCRdb to the mid-2010s). This sample's treatment or condition label indicates: allogeneic hematopoietic cell transplantation with graft depleted of TCRalphabeta T cells and CD19 B cells. The library came from PCR. Sequencing was performed on an Illumina HiSeq 2500. TCR library preparation used molecular barcoding, with unique molecular identifiers applied to normalize quantification of the TCRbeta repertoire. The public reads were quality trimmed at Q25 with fastp and then assembled into clones with MiXCR by TCRdb, keeping productive beta chains. CDR3 protein sequences are deduplicated, and each keeps its most common genes and DNA. The table for this sample lists fewer than 1 million distinct CDR3 sequences; roughly 16% of them were counted only once. The top ten clonotypes cover approximately 5% of the sample.

The starting material was PBMCs, mostly from graft donor cells, obtained 360 days after TCRalphabeta/CD19-depleted stem cell transplant. These receptors were collected from a male patient under 18 who had a stem cell transplant for acute lymphoblastic leukemia, so the T cells may come from the graft donor.

This clonotype was detected ten times or more. The rearrangement uses TRBV12-3 or TRBV12-4 and TRBJ1-4; TRBD1 matches 7 bases. The CDR3 consists of 14 residues. The trim removed 2 bases at V and 6 bases at J, leaving 3 bases unmatched. For the CDR3, the DNA is TGTGCCAGCAGTTTATGGCAGGGGGATGAAAAACTGTTTTTT. This gives the protein CASSLWQGDEKLFF.

J is TRBJ2-1 and V is TRBV12-3 or TRBV12-4, with 7 bases lining up with TRBD1. This CDR3 has 14 amino acids. Trimming took 6 bases from V and 8 from J; bases not matched to a gene: 10. In nucleotides, the CDR3 is TGTGCCAGCAGCCCGCCGTTGGACAGGTATGAGCAGTTCTTC. Translated: CASSPPLDRYEQFF.

Notes on this clonotype: A much larger clone sits a single nucleotide away, making a read error possible. This chain links TRBV29-1 with TRBJ2-5; no clear D. This CDR3 has 11 residues. Germline V gene lookup returns CDR1 SQVTM and CDR2 ANQGSEA. The CDR3 loop reads CGVIPGQTQYF. DNA for the CDR3: TGCGGCGTAATACCTGGGCAGACCCAGTACTTC.

In its sample, this clonotype was seen many times. The chain combines TRBV2 with TRBJ2-3, with 9 nucleotides matching TRBD1. This CDR3 comprises 15 residues. The germline V gene encodes CDR1 SNHLY and CDR2 FYNNEI. With 8 bases clipped from V and 0 bases from J, the junction kept 6 bases outside the gene matches. The CDR3 DNA follows: TGTGCCAGCGTTAAACAGGGGGCAAGCACAGATACGCAGTATTTT. It is translated as CASVKQGASTDTQYF.

This clonotype was seen ten or more times. The chain is built from TRBV24-1 and TRBJ2-7, with D perhaps TRBD2 (5 bases). There are 11 residues in the CDR3. V was cut by 3 bases and J by 13 bases, with 12 bases left in between. Germline CDR1 and CDR2: KGHDR and SFDVKD. In DNA, the CDR3 is TGTGCCACCAGTGATGTCGGGGTACTATACTTC. This gives the protein CATSDVGVLYF.

This clonotype was seen more than once but under ten times. The rearrangement uses TRBV9 and TRBJ2-7; a possible D gene is TRBD1 (6 bases). The V end lost 4 bases, the J end lost 2 bases, and 19 bases lay between the germline ends. CDR1 is SGDLS and CDR2 is YYNGEE in the germline V gene. CDR3 size: 16 residues. The CDR3: CASSFQIDRPPYEQYF. The CDR3 region has the DNA TGTGCCAGCAGCTTCCAAATTGACAGGCCCCCCTACGAGCAGTACTTC.

This clonotype has a handful of counts. V and J are TRBV2 and TRBJ2-1, with D perhaps matching TRBD1 or TRBD2 (7 bases each). CDR3 size: 15 residues. Between the trimmed V and J ends, which lost 5 bases and 7 bases, there was a span of 18 bases. Germline V lookup: CDR1 SNHLY, CDR2 FYNNEI. In nucleotides, the CDR3 is TGTGCCAGCAGTCGACTAGCCCAGGGGGGTAATGAGCAGTTCTTC. Amino acid sequence: CASSRLAQGGNEQFF.

At least ten counts were recorded for this clonotype. As DNA, the CDR3 is TGCGCCAGCAGTGAAGACGGGAGGAGCGGGAGGGTGTCAGATACGCAGTATTTT. This encodes CASSEDGRSGRVSDTQYF. The chain couples TRBV10-2 to TRBJ2-3; 10 bases align to TRBD2. CDR3 length equals 18 residues. The ends lost 3 bases at V and 4 bases at J; junction bases unmatched: 13. Germline V gene lookup returns CDR1 WSHSY and CDR2 SAAADI.

This clonotype came up many times. CDR3 in DNA: TGTGCCAGCAGCTTAAGCAGGACCAATGAGCAGTTCTTC. This codes for CASSLSRTNEQFF. The rearrangement joins TRBV11-1 to TRBJ2-1; D is unclear. The CDR3 has 13 residues. The V gene lost 2 bases and the J gene lost 6 bases, with 8 bases spanning the gap. Per germline, CDR1 SGHAT and CDR2 FQDESV (reference sequence).

This rearrangement joins TRBV4-1 to TRBJ2-1; TRBD2 agrees at 10 bases. The CDR3 contains 16 residues. Germline V gene lookup returns CDR1 MGHRA and CDR2 YSYEKL. Trimming cost V 6 bases and J 4 bases; bases outside gene matches: 9. CDR3: CASRPSGRAGYNEQFF. CDR3 coding DNA: TGCGCCAGCAGGCCGAGCGGGAGGGCCGGGTACAATGAGCAGTTCTTC.

In its sample, this clonotype was seen a few times. The CDR3 is CASRTKRDRSSYEQYF. The CDR3 coding sequence is TGCGCCAGCAGAACGAAAAGGGACAGGAGCTCCTACGAGCAGTACTTC. The chain uses TRBV5-1 and TRBJ2-7; 8 bases agree with TRBD1. After removal of 5 bases from V and 0 bases from J, the junction contained 10 bases not matched to a gene. CDR3 size: 16 residues. CDR1 and CDR2 from the germline V gene are SGHRS and YFSETQ.

The chain links TRBV27 to TRBJ1-2; a weak D match, TRBD1 (6 bases). This CDR3 has 14 amino acids. Germline-derived CDR1 and CDR2 are MNHEY and SMNVEV (reference sequence). Trimming shortened V by 5 bases and J by 7 bases, and 17 bases separated the two germline ends. CDR3 region: CASSPREGGVGYTF. The DNA for the CDR3 is TGTGCCAGCAGTCCCCGGGAGGGGGGTGTTGGCTACACCTTC.

The rearrangement joins TRBV7-9 to TRBJ2-7; 8 nucleotides match TRBD2. Trimming took 2 bases from V and 9 from J; bases not matched to a gene: 12. This CDR3 is 15 amino acids long. Germline V CDR1 and CDR2: SEHNR, FQNEAQ (reference sequence). DNA for the CDR3: TGTGCCAGCAGCTTACGGAGCGGGAGTTTCAGTGGGCAGTACTTC. Protein sequence: CASSLRSGSFSGQYF. The full variable domain, with the rest looked up from reference TRBV7-9 and TRBJ2-7, is DTGVSQNPRHKITKRGQNVTFRCDPISEHNRLYWYRQTLGQGPEFLTYFQNEAQLEKSRLLSDRFSAERPKGSFSTLEIQRTEQGDSAMYLCASSLRSGSFSGQYFGPGTRLTVT.

V gene TRBV7-9 combines with J gene TRBJ2-5; tentatively, D is TRBD1 (5 bases). This CDR3 spans 13 amino acids. In germline, CDR1 is SEHNR, CDR2 FQNEAQ (reference sequence). V was trimmed by 8 bases and J by 5 bases, leaving 15 bases between them. CDR3 DNA sequence: TGTGCCAGCGGGGCTCTGGCAGTGGAGACCCAGTACTTC. This sequence encodes CASGALAVETQYF.

This rearrangement joins TRBV20-1 to TRBJ2-2; D gene unclear. This CDR3 is 12 amino acids long. Germline CDR1 reads DFQATT; CDR2 reads SNEGSKA (reference sequence). V was pared by 2 bases and J by 8 bases, with 9 bases between. The DNA of the CDR3 is TGCAGTGCTAGATCCAGAGGAGGGGAGCTGTTTTTT. This encodes CSARSRGGELFF.

In its sample, this clonotype was seen a few times. J is TRBJ1-2 and V is TRBV21-1; the table's D call, TRBD1, was not checked against the DNA. TRBV21-1 is a listed pseudogene. CDR3 size: 16 residues. CDR3 protein: CASSNLLTGGKYGYTF. The CDR3 DNA reads as TGTGCCAGCAGCAACCTACTGACAGGAGGGAAATATGGCTACACCTTC.

There are a few counts of this clonotype. V is TRBV7-9 and J is TRBJ2-2; maybe TRBD2 (5 bases). The CDR3 sequence is 11 residues long. The V gene lost 6 bases and the J gene lost 8 bases, with 7 bases spanning the gap. The germline V gene encodes CDR1 SEHNR and CDR2 FQNEAQ (reference sequence). The CDR3 region has the DNA TGTGCCAGCAGACTAGTTGGGGAGCTGTTTTTT. Encoded protein: CASRLVGELFF. Full variable domain (missing parts from reference TRBV7-9 and TRBJ2-2): DTGVSQNPRHKITKRGQNVTFRCDPISEHNRLYWYRQTLGQGPEFLTYFQNEAQLEKSRLLSDRFSAERPKGSFSTLEIQRTEQGDSAMYLCASRLVGELFFGEGSRLTVL.

A few counts support this clonotype. The chain has TRBV5-1 and TRBJ2-7, with D perhaps TRBD1 (6 bases). CDR1 and CDR2 (germline): SGHRS, YFSETQ. The CDR3 spans 14 residues. The ends were cut back, 2 bases at V and 2 bases at J, with 11 bases in the middle. The CDR3 is CASSFTTGTYEQYF. Written as DNA, the CDR3 is TGCGCCAGCAGCTTTACGACAGGCACCTACGAGCAGTACTTC.

This chain uses TRBV27 with TRBJ2-7; the D is unclear. This CDR3 has 10 residues. The germline V gene encodes CDR1 MNHEY and CDR2 SMNVEV (reference sequence). V gave up 6 bases and J gave up 4 bases, with 4 bases separating them. CDR3 coding DNA: TGTGCCAGCAGGCGATACGAGCAGTACTTC. It encodes CASRRYEQYF.

This clonotype was counted between two and nine times. This rearrangement joins TRBV5-1 to TRBJ2-6; D is unresolved. The CDR3 covers 17 residues. Germline V gene sequence: CDR1 SGHRS, CDR2 YFSETQ. Trimming shortened V by 4 bases and J by 0 bases, and 14 bases separated the two germline ends. The CDR3 sequence: CASSLSTRNSGANVLTF. CDR3 sequence (DNA): TGCGCCAGCAGCCTTAGTACGCGGAACTCTGGGGCCAACGTCCTGACTTTC.

This clonotype showed up just a few times. The genes are TRBV29-1 and TRBJ2-2; 9 bases line up with TRBD1. CDR1 is SQVTM, CDR2 ANQGSEA, per germline. This CDR3 is built from 14 residues. J gave up 7 bases and V 6 bases, and 9 bases lay outside the gene matches. The CDR3 DNA is TGCAGCGTGGAGCCGGGACAGGGAAACGGGGAGCTGTTTTTT. Translated: CSVEPGQGNGELFF.

This chain joins TRBV5-1 and TRBJ1-3; TRBD1 might be the D (6 bases). The CDR3 covers 15 residues. CDR1 SGHRS and CDR2 YFSETQ come from the germline V gene. Trimming cost V 4 bases and J 0 bases, with 11 bases left between them. The CDR3 DNA reads TGCGCCAGCAGCCGGGGGGACACCTCTGGAAACACCATATATTTT. This sequence encodes CASSRGDTSGNTIYF.

This clonotype was found a few times. The V call is TRBV28, the J call TRBJ1-1; the D gene is possibly TRBD1 (6 bases). Between the trimmed V and J ends, which lost 5 bases and 4 bases, there was a span of 17 bases. Germline CDR1 MDHEN, CDR2 SYDVKM. This CDR3 has 15 residues. For the CDR3, the DNA is TGTGCCAGCAGTCCATATCCAGGGGTAGGCACTGAAGCTTTCTTT. This sequence encodes CASSPYPGVGTEAFF.

This clonotype showed up just a few times. The genes are TRBV3-1 and TRBJ2-7, with D hard to call. Germline V gene sequence: CDR1 LGHDT, CDR2 YNNKEL (reference sequence). Trimming removed 2 bases from V and 6 bases from J, with 5 bases in between. This CDR3 is 11 amino acids long. CDR3 protein: CASSQSSEQYF. The CDR3 bases are TGTGCCAGCAGCCAAAGTAGCGAGCAGTACTTC.

This clonotype was counted between two and nine times. The rearrangement uses TRBV5-1 and TRBJ2-2, with 11 bases fitting TRBD1. Germline V lookup: CDR1 SGHRS, CDR2 YFSETQ. J lost 6 bases, V lost 5 bases, and 6 bases had no gene match. CDR3 length: 15 amino acids. CDR3 region: CASSLPGQGAGELFF. In DNA, the CDR3 is TGCGCCAGCAGTCTACCGGGACAGGGGGCCGGGGAGCTGTTTTTT.

The genes are TRBV24-1 and TRBJ2-1; TRBD1 might be the D (6 bases). The V end was cut by 1 base, the J end by 3 bases, with 9 bases between. Looked up from germline, CDR1 is KGHDR and CDR2 is SFDVKD. The CDR3 loop spans 15 amino acids. The CDR3 coding sequence is TGTGCCACCAGTGATTTTCGCAGGGGCTACAATGAGCAGTTCTTC. Its protein is CATSDFRRGYNEQFF.

This clonotype was recorded at least ten times. The chain employs TRBV4-1 and TRBJ1-5; the D is unclear. The germline V gene encodes CDR1 MGHRA and CDR2 YSYEKL. CDR3 length: 15 amino acids. Trimming removed 1 base from V and 3 bases from J, with 10 bases in between. The chain's CDR3 is CASSQVERANQPQHF. CDR3 DNA sequence: TGCGCCAGCAGCCAAGTCGAGAGGGCCAATCAGCCCCAGCATTTT.

The V and J genes are TRBV18 and TRBJ2-1; D possibly uses TRBD1 or TRBD2 (5 bases each). V lost 2 bases to trimming and J lost 9 bases, with 11 bases between them. The CDR3 runs 13 residues. The V gene's germline CDR1 is KGHSH and CDR2 LQKENI. This CDR3 is CASSPSGRLEQFF. The CDR3 bases are TGTGCCAGCTCACCATCGGGACGTCTTGAGCAGTTCTTC.

The genes are TRBV5-1 and TRBJ2-2, with D maybe TRBD2 (6 bases). Trimming took off 2 bases at V and 5 bases at J, with 16 bases between the two ends. This CDR3 is built from 16 residues. CDR1 and CDR2 from the germline V gene are SGHRS and YFSETQ. CDR3 nucleotides: TGCGCCAGCAGCTTCTCCCTAGAGCGGGTAACCGGGGAGCTGTTTTTT. Encoded protein: CASSFSLERVTGELFF.

The chain couples TRBV9 to TRBJ2-6, with D maybe TRBD2 (6 bases). This CDR3 region has 16 residues. Trimming shortened V by 8 bases and J by 0 bases, and 15 bases separated the two germline ends. Germline CDR1 is SGDLS and CDR2 is YYNGEE. The CDR3: CARAGEEISGANVLTF. The CDR3, as DNA: TGTGCCAGAGCCGGGGAGGAGATCTCTGGGGCCAACGTCCTGACTTTC.

This clonotype was observed a few times. This chain uses TRBV6-1 with TRBJ2-2, with D tentatively TRBD2 (7 bases). Germline CDR1 and CDR2: MNHNS and SASEGT. The CDR3 spans 14 residues. V gave up 6 bases and J gave up 5 bases, with 13 bases separating them. The CDR3: CASRFRGGTGELFF. The CDR3 DNA reads as TGTGCCAGCAGATTCAGGGGAGGGACCGGGGAGCTGTTTTTT.